A single sample is the source of the 30 T cell receptor beta chains below, sequenced in a study of control samples from healthy donors and cancer patients. Profiled with immunoSEQ multiplex PCR; TCRdb holds only in-frame clones, not every one. The sample includes over 70,000 clones, about 89% of them seen just once. The source material was blood. These receptors all come from a woman aged 60-75 years in good health.

As to this clone: Other nucleotide sequences from this sample produce the same CDR3. This chain links TRBV28 with TRBJ1-1; tentatively, D is TRBD1 (6 bases). The CDR3 is 14 residues long. CDR1 is MDHEN, CDR2 SYDVKM, per germline. Trimming took off 6 bases at V and 1 base at J, with 12 bases between the two ends. Here the CDR3 DNA reads TGTGCCAGCAGCTCCGGGACATCGAACACTGAAGCTTTCTTT. Translation gives CASSSGTSNTEAFF.

The chain joins TRBV7-9 to TRBJ1-2, with 7 bases matching TRBD1. The length of the CDR3 is 18 residues. The germline CDR1 and CDR2 sequences are SEHNR and FQNEAQ (reference sequence). After removal of 3 bases from V and 6 bases from J, the junction contained 19 bases not matched to a gene. For the CDR3, the DNA is TGTGCCAGCAGCTTGCCCCCGGGACAGTATCTTTGGACGGATGGCTACACCTTC. Translating gives CASSLPPGQYLWTDGYTF.

The rearrangement joins TRBV3-1 (or the pseudogene TRBV3-2) to TRBJ2-1; D uncertain. The V gene's germline CDR1 is LGHDT and CDR2 YNNKEL (reference sequence). The CDR3 contains 11 residues. V lost 1 base and J lost 9, with 4 bases in between. As DNA, the CDR3 is TGTGCCAGCAGCCAAGTCGGTGAGCAGTTCTTC. It translates to CASSQVGEQFF.

The gene calls are TRBV28 and TRBJ1-2, with a tentative D call TRBD1 (6 bases). Germline-derived CDR1 and CDR2 are MDHEN and SYDVKM. The CDR3 consists of 13 residues. V was trimmed by 6 bases and J by 8 bases, leaving 16 bases between them. The CDR3 here is CASRGRRGGGYTF. In DNA form, the CDR3 reads TGTGCCAGCAGAGGGCGCAGGGGAGGGGGCTACACCTTC.

CDR3 protein: CAIRSDRGRGTGELFF. The CDR3 DNA follows: TGTGCCATCAGGTCGGACAGGGGGCGGGGCACCGGGGAGCTGTTTTTT. The V call is TRBV10-3, the J call TRBJ2-2; 11 bases agree with TRBD1. Germline V CDR1 and CDR2: ENHRY, SYGVKD. J was trimmed by 4 bases and V by 6 bases; bases with no gene match: 7. CDR3 length: 16 residues.

This clone was observed once. CDR3 bases: TGTGCCAGCAGCCTACTACATGGGAGCAATCAGCCCCAGCATTTT. Translation: CASSLLHGSNQPQHF. The chain carries TRBV7-2 and TRBJ1-5; D unclear. CDR3 length: 15 amino acids. Deletions cut 5 bases from V and 1 base from J, with 12 bases between. Per germline, CDR1 SGHTA and CDR2 FQGNSA. Full variable domain (outside the CDR3, taken from reference TRBV7-2 and TRBJ1-5): GAGVSQSPSNKVTEKGKDVELRCDPISGHTALYWYRQSLGQGLEFLIYFQGNSAPDKSGLPSDRFSAERTGGSVSTLTIQRTQQEDSAVYLCASSLLHGSNQPQHFGDGTRLSIL.

The V gene is TRBV27, the J gene TRBJ1-1; D gene ambiguous. V lost 3 bases, J lost 0 bases, and 8 bases lay in between. CDR1 is MNHEY, CDR2 SMNVEV, per germline (reference sequence). CDR3 length equals 14 residues. The CDR3: CASSFGGLNTEAFF. The CDR3 region has the DNA TGTGCCAGCAGTTTTGGTGGGCTGAACACTGAAGCTTTCTTT.

The chain combines TRBV5-6 with TRBJ1-4; D is undetermined. The CDR3 is 14 residues long. With 4 bases removed from V and 4 bases from J, the gap between germline ends came to 11 bases. The germline V gene has CDR1 SGHDT and CDR2 YYEEEE. The chain's CDR3 is CASSRRAYNEKLFF. As DNA, the CDR3 is TGTGCCAGCAGCCGTCGGGCGTATAATGAAAAACTGTTTTTT.

The table lists this clone with many counts. The rearrangement uses TRBV11-3 and TRBJ1-2; no clear D gene. V gave up 1 base and J gave up 4 bases, with 4 bases separating them. The germline V gene has CDR1 SGHNT and CDR2 YENEEA. The CDR3 has 12 residues. CDR3 nucleotide sequence: TGTGCCAGCAGCTTAGGCCGCTATGGCTACACCTTC. This codes for CASSLGRYGYTF.

A word on this clone: This sample also contains other DNA sequences that code for the same CDR3. V and J are TRBV12-3 or TRBV12-4 and TRBJ2-2; no reliable D call. There are 12 residues in the CDR3. V was clipped by 3 bases and J by 3 bases, with 2 bases between them. DNA for the CDR3: TGTGCCAGCAGTTTCTACACCGGGGAGCTGTTTTTT. Protein sequence: CASSFYTGELFF.

The chain uses TRBV30 and TRBJ1-5, with D possibly matching TRBD1 (5 bases). The CDR3 length is 14 residues. With 3 bases removed from V and 2 bases from J, the gap between germline ends came to 11 bases. CDR1 is GTSNPN and CDR2 is SVGIG in the germline V gene (reference sequence). The CDR3 loop is CAWRGMGGNQPQHF. In DNA, the CDR3 is TGTGCCTGGAGGGGCATGGGGGGCAATCAGCCCCAGCATTTT.

The chain recombines TRBV3-1 (or the pseudogene TRBV3-2) with TRBJ2-4; D unclear. The CDR3 loop spans 13 amino acids. Germline CDR1 and CDR2: LGHDT and YNNKEL (reference sequence). V was shortened by 3 bases and J by 11 bases, with 14 bases between the two germline ends. CDR3 in DNA: TGTGCCAGCAGCCAGTCCGCCCTAGGCTTTCAGTACTTC. Its translation: CASSQSALGFQYF.

This chain joins TRBV18 and TRBJ1-1; D unclear. Germline CDR1 is KGHSH and CDR2 is LQKENI. The CDR3 is 17 amino acids. Trimming shortened V by 3 bases and J by 5 bases, and 22 bases separated the two germline ends. CDR3: CASSPDLYSPSGTEAFF. The CDR3 nucleotides are TGTGCCAGCTCACCGGACCTCTACAGCCCCTCGGGAACTGAAGCTTTCTTT.

This clone has a single count. This chain connects TRBV18 to TRBJ1-2; D unclear. The germline V gene has CDR1 KGHSH and CDR2 LQKENI. V shed 4 bases and J shed 5 bases, with 17 bases lying between them. The CDR3 is 15 amino acids. CDR3: CASSRYTEQPYGYTF. The CDR3 region has the DNA TGTGCCAGCTCACGCTACACAGAACAGCCATATGGCTACACCTTC.

This rearrangement joins TRBV7-6 to TRBJ1-2; 10 bases are a match to TRBD1. Germline loops: CDR1 SGHVS, CDR2 FNYEAQ. CDR3 length equals 14 residues. After removal of 1 base from V and 8 bases from J, the junction contained 4 bases not matched to a gene. CDR3 protein: CASSLGDRGSGYTF. The CDR3 coding sequence is TGTGCCAGCAGCTTAGGGGACAGGGGCAGCGGCTACACCTTC.

The chain employs TRBV29-1 and TRBJ1-4, with D hard to call. The CDR3 is 15 amino acids. Germline values: CDR1 SQVTM, CDR2 ANQGSEA. Trimming cost V 2 bases and J 4 bases, with 14 bases left between them. The CDR3 is CSVENRWGGNEKLFF. The CDR3 DNA reads as TGCAGCGTTGAAAATCGGTGGGGAGGTAATGAAAAACTGTTTTTT.

The chain employs TRBV7-9 and TRBJ1-2; unclear D gene. Per the germline V gene, CDR1 is SEHNR and CDR2 is FQNEAQ (reference sequence). The V end lost 6 bases, the J end lost 6 bases, and 14 bases lay between the germline ends. The length of the CDR3 is 13 residues. The CDR3 loop is CASRPGKGNGYTF. The CDR3 DNA reads as TGTGCCAGCAGACCGGGGAAGGGAAATGGCTACACCTTC. Full variable domain (missing parts from reference TRBV7-9 and TRBJ1-2): DTGVSQNPRHKITKRGQNVTFRCDPISEHNRLYWYRQTLGQGPEFLTYFQNEAQLEKSRLLSDRFSAERPKGSFSTLEIQRTEQGDSAMYLCASRPGKGNGYTFGSGTRLTVV.

The chain uses TRBV5-4 and TRBJ1-2, with 10 bases identical to TRBD1. The CDR3 totals 18 residues. V dropped 1 base and J dropped 2; count of bases not matched to a gene: 11. Germline lookup yields CDR1 SGHNT and CDR2 YYREEE (reference sequence). CDR3 nucleotide sequence: TGTGCCAGCAGCTTGCGCGACAGGGGGCTTCGTAGCAACTATGGCTACACCTTC. It is translated as CASSLRDRGLRSNYGYTF.

The chain has TRBV6-5 and TRBJ1-5; tentatively, D is TRBD1 (5 bases). CDR1 is MNHEY and CDR2 is SVGAGI in the germline V gene. Trimming took off 7 bases at V and 4 bases at J, with 14 bases between the two ends. The CDR3 loop spans 14 amino acids. The CDR3 sequence: CASTARGANQPQHF. In DNA form, the CDR3 reads TGTGCCAGCACCGCCCGGGGCGCGAATCAGCCCCAGCATTTT.

This chain links TRBV18 with TRBJ1-3; D call uncertain. The V end lost 3 bases, the J end lost 3 bases, and 9 bases lay between the germline ends. The germline gives CDR1 KGHSH, CDR2 LQKENI. The CDR3 consists of 14 residues. CDR3 nucleotide sequence: TGTGCCAGCTCACCGAGTTTTTATGGAAACACCATATATTTT. The encoded protein is CASSPSFYGNTIYF.

This clone was picked up a small number of times. The J gene is TRBJ2-7, the V gene TRBV7-9; 8 positions agree with TRBD2. V gave up 2 bases and J gave up 7 bases; unmatched junction bases: 10. This CDR3 is built from 15 residues. Per germline, CDR1 SEHNR and CDR2 FQNEAQ (reference sequence). Here the CDR3 reads CASSLSAGGVEEQYF. The CDR3 DNA reads as TGTGCCAGCAGCTTATCCGCGGGAGGTGTAGAAGAGCAGTACTTC.

The rearrangement links TRBV18 to TRBJ2-7, with 11 bases lining up with TRBD1. Looked up from germline, CDR1 is KGHSH and CDR2 is LQKENI. This CDR3 contains 14 residues. Unmatched junction bases numbered 0, after V lost 2 bases and J lost 3 bases. The CDR3 loop is CASSPGTGGYEQYF. The CDR3 DNA sequence: TGTGCCAGCTCACCAGGGACAGGGGGCTACGAGCAGTACTTC.

The V and J genes are TRBV27 and TRBJ1-6, with D uncertain. The CDR3 runs to 14 residues. Germline values: CDR1 MNHEY, CDR2 SMNVEV (reference sequence). Deletions cut 3 bases from V and 5 bases from J, with 8 bases between. CDR3 amino acids: CASSLTLNNSPLHF. The CDR3 nucleotides read TGTGCCAGCAGTTTGACACTTAATAATTCACCCCTCCACTTT.

The rearrangement uses TRBV2 and TRBJ2-2; 8 nucleotides agree with TRBD2. Germline lookup yields CDR1 SNHLY and CDR2 FYNNEI. With 6 bases clipped from V and 4 bases from J, the junction kept 7 bases outside the gene matches. The CDR3 runs to 15 residues. The CDR3 spells CASRAGTSTTGELFF. The DNA of the CDR3 is TGTGCCAGCAGAGCCGGGACTAGTACCACCGGGGAGCTGTTTTTT.

The chain carries TRBV6-5 and TRBJ2-7; the D gene is possibly TRBD2 (5 bases). Germline CDR1 MNHEY, CDR2 SVGAGI. V was pared by 5 bases and J by 1 base, with 9 bases between. The CDR3 loop spans 13 amino acids. The CDR3 sequence: CASSRTESYEQYF. The CDR3 coding sequence is TGTGCCAGCAGTCGGACTGAATCCTACGAGCAGTACTTC.

The chain links TRBV3-1 (or the pseudogene TRBV3-2) to TRBJ1-4; 9 bases fit TRBD1. The junction had 4 bases not matched to a gene; V was cut back by 3 bases and J by 2 bases. Germline V gene data show CDR1 as LGHDT and CDR2 as YNNKEL (reference sequence). The CDR3 loop spans 16 amino acids. Here the CDR3 reads CASSHATGGTNEKLFF. The CDR3 DNA reads TGTGCCAGCAGCCATGCGACAGGGGGGACTAATGAAAAACTGTTTTTT.

The rearrangement uses TRBV10-3 and TRBJ2-5, with D uncertain. The germline V and J ends were trimmed by 0 bases and 6 bases, with 5 bases remaining between them. This CDR3 region has 12 residues. Germline V gives CDR1 ENHRY, CDR2 SYGVKD. The CDR3 reads CAISESKQTQYF. The CDR3 nucleotides are TGTGCCATCAGTGAGTCGAAGCAGACCCAGTACTTC.

The chain links TRBV2 to TRBJ2-1; 10 bases are a match to TRBD2. Germline lookup yields CDR1 SNHLY and CDR2 FYNNEI. The CDR3 totals 13 residues. J lost 5 bases, V lost 5 bases, and 0 bases had no gene match. The CDR3: CASSSGGDNEQFF. CDR3 sequence (DNA): TGTGCCAGCAGTAGCGGGGGGGACAATGAGCAGTTCTTC. The full variable domain, in which reference TRBV2 and TRBJ2-1 provide the parts outside the CDR3, is EPEVTQTPSHQVTQMGQEVILRCVPISNHLYFYWYRQILGQKVEFLVSFYNNEISEKSEIFDDQFSVERPDGSNFTLKIRSTKLEDSAMYFCASSSGGDNEQFFGPGTRLTVL.

The CDR3 loop is CASSSTGSPSYEQYF. The CDR3 DNA is TGCGCCAGCAGCTCGACAGGGTCCCCCTCCTACGAGCAGTACTTC. This chain connects TRBV5-1 to TRBJ2-7, with 7 nucleotides matching TRBD1. The CDR3 sequence is 15 residues long. The J segment lost 0 bases and the V segment lost 3 bases, leaving 6 bases of the junction unmatched. CDR1 is SGHRS and CDR2 is YFSETQ in the germline V gene.

The rearrangement joins TRBV29-1 to TRBJ1-1; D unclear. CDR3 size: 14 residues. Germline lookup yields CDR1 SQVTM and CDR2 ANQGSEA. Trimming removed 1 base from V and 6 bases from J, with 15 bases in between. DNA of the CDR3: TGCAGCGTTGAAGCCCTCGGAAGGCTGGCTGAAGCTTTCTTT. Encoded protein: CSVEALGRLAEAFF.